The rows below give T cell receptor beta chains drawn from one sample of a study of human T cells and chemical hapten exposure. Using its own MiXCR run on the RACE reads, TCRdb lists one record per CDR3 protein. The data show about 200,000 distinct CDR3 sequences, around 25% seen once. The sample consisted of whole blood, taken in connection with sensitization to the hapten diphenylcyclopropenone (DPC). These receptors were collected from a woman aged 40 to 55 with alopecia areata. Some clones in this sample may be carry-over from other donors' samples. Both conserved end residues are part of each CDR3. The order of the fields is J gene, clone size, D gene, V gene, CDR3 protein, CDR3 DNA. D genes are given only for firm matches. Size tells how often a clone was seen (once, few, many) or the class of an expanded clone, and some rows leave it out.

j_call: TRBJ2-7
clone_size: many
d_call: TRBD2
v_call: TRBV29-1
cdr3_aa: CSVGEGDEQYF
cdr3_nt: TGCAGCGTTGGGGAGGGAGACGAGCAGTACTTC

j_call: TRBJ2-1
clone_size: NA
d_call: NA
v_call: TRBV7-2
cdr3_aa: CASTPRANYNEQFF
cdr3_nt: TGTGCCAGCACCCCCAGGGCAAACTACAATGAGCAGTTCTTC

j_call: TRBJ1-3
clone_size: few
d_call: NA
v_call: TRBV7-2
cdr3_aa: CASSLLTGAGGNTIYF
cdr3_nt: TGTGCCAGCAGCTTATTGACGGGAGCAGGTGGAAACACCATATATTTT

j_call: TRBJ2-7
clone_size: NA
d_call: NA
v_call: TRBV5-1
cdr3_aa: CASSLDPSSYEQYF
cdr3_nt: TGCGCCAGCAGCTTGGACCCCAGCTCCTACGAGCAGTACTTC

j_call: TRBJ2-3
clone_size: NA
d_call: NA
v_call: TRBV7-8
cdr3_aa: CASSLGGGGGGTDTQYF
cdr3_nt: TGTGCCAGCAGCCTCGGTGGGGGAGGGGGGGGCACAGATACGCAGTATTTT

j_call: TRBJ1-3
clone_size: NA
d_call: NA
v_call: TRBV5-6
cdr3_aa: CASSLRAPGNTIYF
cdr3_nt: TGTGCCAGCAGCTTGAGGGCCCCGGGAAACACCATATATTTT

j_call: TRBJ2-1
clone_size: NA
d_call: NA
v_call: TRBV11-3
cdr3_aa: CASSSHYEGRSSYNEQFF
cdr3_nt: TGTGCCAGCAGTTCCCATTACGAAGGACGTAGCTCCTACAATGAGCAGTTCTTC

j_call: TRBJ2-1
clone_size: NA
d_call: TRBD2
v_call: TRBV5-4
cdr3_aa: CASRTGTSGVNEQFF
cdr3_nt: TGTGCCAGCAGAACCGGGACTAGCGGGGTAAATGAGCAGTTCTTC

j_call: TRBJ2-5
clone_size: NA
d_call: NA
v_call: TRBV7-8
cdr3_aa: CASSLGDRSGAQYF
cdr3_nt: TGTGCCAGCAGCTTAGGAGACAGGTCTGGGGCCCAGTACTTC

j_call: TRBJ1-5
clone_size: few
d_call: TRBD1
v_call: TRBV6-2/TRBV6-3
cdr3_aa: CASSDRTGGQPQHF
cdr3_nt: TGTGCCAGCAGCGACAGGACAGGGGGTCAGCCCCAGCATTTT

j_call: TRBJ2-2
clone_size: NA
d_call: TRBD1
v_call: TRBV10-3
cdr3_aa: CAISSGQGGPFYTGELFF
cdr3_nt: TGTGCCATCAGTTCGGGACAGGGGGGTCCATTTTATACCGGGGAGCTGTTTTTT

j_call: TRBJ2-1
clone_size: NA
d_call: NA
v_call: TRBV10-3
cdr3_aa: CAISEGQPPDYEQFF
cdr3_nt: TGTGCCATCAGTGAGGGTCAGCCCCCGGACTATGAGCAGTTCTTC

j_call: TRBJ2-3
clone_size: few
d_call: TRBD2
v_call: TRBV10-3
cdr3_aa: CAISSGISTDTQYF
cdr3_nt: TGTGCCATCAGCAGCGGGATAAGCACAGATACGCAGTATTTT

j_call: TRBJ1-1
clone_size: few
d_call: TRBD1
v_call: TRBV7-2
cdr3_aa: CASRLTGMNTEAFF
cdr3_nt: TGTGCCAGCAGATTGACAGGGATGAACACTGAAGCTTTCTTT

j_call: TRBJ2-7
clone_size: few
d_call: TRBD2
v_call: TRBV20-1
cdr3_aa: CSASPSGGTYEQYF
cdr3_nt: TGCAGTGCTAGCCCTAGCGGAGGCACCTACGAGCAGTACTTC

j_call: TRBJ2-7
clone_size: NA
d_call: NA
v_call: TRBV29-1
cdr3_aa: CSVGQAGEQYF
cdr3_nt: TGCAGCGTTGGGCAGGCAGGCGAGCAGTACTTC

j_call: TRBJ2-5
clone_size: few
d_call: TRBD2
v_call: TRBV5-4
cdr3_aa: CASRIISGGEETQYF
cdr3_nt: TGTGCCAGCAGGATCATTAGCGGGGGGGAAGAGACCCAGTACTTC

j_call: TRBJ1-5
clone_size: few
d_call: NA
v_call: TRBV29-1
cdr3_aa: CSVAVADNQPQHF
cdr3_nt: TGCAGCGTTGCCGTGGCAGACAATCAGCCCCAGCATTTT

j_call: TRBJ2-3
clone_size: NA
d_call: TRBD2
v_call: TRBV10-3
cdr3_aa: CAIKGGGTDTQYF
cdr3_nt: TGTGCCATCAAGGGAGGGGGCACAGATACGCAGTATTTT

j_call: TRBJ2-7
clone_size: few
d_call: NA
v_call: TRBV4-2
cdr3_aa: CASSHSVGIPYEQYF
cdr3_nt: TGTGCCAGCAGCCACTCGGTAGGGATTCCCTACGAGCAGTACTTC

j_call: TRBJ2-5
clone_size: few
d_call: NA
v_call: TRBV7-2
cdr3_aa: CASSLWGSGSQETQYF
cdr3_nt: TGTGCCAGCAGCTTGTGGGGGTCGGGGTCCCAAGAGACCCAGTACTTC

j_call: TRBJ2-7
clone_size: few
d_call: NA
v_call: TRBV20-1
cdr3_aa: CSARANTAPYEQYF
cdr3_nt: TGCAGTGCTAGAGCCAATACGGCCCCCTACGAGCAGTACTTC

j_call: TRBJ2-7
clone_size: NA
d_call: NA
v_call: TRBV6-5
cdr3_aa: CASSYSSQGKGVEQYF
cdr3_nt: TGTGCCAGCAGTTACTCGAGCCAGGGGAAGGGGGTCGAGCAGTACTTC

j_call: TRBJ1-1
clone_size: NA
d_call: TRBD1
v_call: TRBV28
cdr3_aa: CASSRDSFENTEAFF
cdr3_nt: TGTGCCAGCAGTAGGGACAGCTTTGAGAACACTGAAGCTTTCTTT

j_call: TRBJ2-3
clone_size: few
d_call: NA
v_call: TRBV4-3
cdr3_aa: CASSQETSLGVTDTQYF
cdr3_nt: TGCGCCAGCAGCCAAGAAACTAGCCTGGGTGTGACAGATACGCAGTATTTT

j_call: TRBJ2-5
clone_size: few
d_call: NA
v_call: TRBV29-1
cdr3_aa: CSVVWGQETQYF
cdr3_nt: TGCAGCGTTGTCTGGGGGCAAGAGACCCAGTACTTC

j_call: TRBJ1-1
clone_size: NA
d_call: NA
v_call: TRBV3-1
cdr3_aa: CASNQLSGDTEAFF
cdr3_nt: TGTGCCAGCAACCAACTATCAGGGGACACTGAAGCTTTCTTT

j_call: TRBJ1-1
clone_size: few
d_call: NA
v_call: TRBV5-5
cdr3_aa: CASSLVSVVGEAFF
cdr3_nt: TGTGCCAGCAGCTTGGTTTCGGTGGTGGGGGAAGCTTTCTTT

j_call: TRBJ2-7
clone_size: NA
d_call: TRBD2
v_call: TRBV18
cdr3_aa: CASSQYQLAGAGSHEQYF
cdr3_nt: TGTGCCAGCTCCCAGTACCAACTAGCGGGAGCGGGAAGCCACGAGCAGTACTTC

j_call: TRBJ1-1
clone_size: NA
d_call: NA
v_call: TRBV7-9
cdr3_aa: CASSQGIMNTEAFF
cdr3_nt: TGTGCCAGCAGCCAGGGCATTATGAACACTGAAGCTTTCTTT

j_call: TRBJ1-4
clone_size: NA
d_call: NA
v_call: TRBV29-1
cdr3_aa: CSVMGGDEKLFF
cdr3_nt: TGCAGCGTGATGGGAGGCGATGAAAAACTGTTTTTT

j_call: TRBJ2-1
clone_size: few
d_call: NA
v_call: TRBV29-1
cdr3_aa: CSVEDPAGQFF
cdr3_nt: TGCAGCGTTGAAGATCCAGCGGGGCAGTTCTTC

j_call: TRBJ1-1
clone_size: many
d_call: NA
v_call: TRBV9
cdr3_aa: CASSAPHSAGTEAFF
cdr3_nt: TGTGCCAGCAGCGCCCCACATTCCGCTGGCACTGAAGCTTTCTTT

j_call: TRBJ2-7
clone_size: NA
d_call: TRBD2
v_call: TRBV20-1
cdr3_aa: CSADPRTSGRDEQYF
cdr3_nt: TGCAGTGCCGACCCCCGGACTAGCGGGAGGGACGAGCAGTACTTC

j_call: TRBJ2-4
clone_size: few
d_call: TRBD1
v_call: TRBV7-9
cdr3_aa: CASSLGTGGRNIQYF
cdr3_nt: TGTGCCAGCAGCTTGGGGACAGGGGGAAGAAACATTCAGTACTTC

j_call: TRBJ2-1
clone_size: few
d_call: TRBD2
v_call: TRBV28
cdr3_aa: CASTLSGVYNEQFF
cdr3_nt: TGTGCCAGCACTCTCAGCGGGGTCTACAATGAGCAGTTCTTC

j_call: TRBJ2-1
clone_size: many
d_call: TRBD2
v_call: TRBV4-3
cdr3_aa: CASSQETSGVYNEQFF
cdr3_nt: TGCGCCAGCAGCCAAGAGACTAGCGGGGTCTACAATGAGCAGTTCTTC

j_call: TRBJ2-2
clone_size: NA
d_call: NA
v_call: TRBV9
cdr3_aa: CASSPSGRNTGELFF
cdr3_nt: TGTGCCAGCAGCCCCAGCGGACGAAACACCGGGGAGCTGTTTTTT

j_call: TRBJ2-3
clone_size: NA
d_call: NA
v_call: TRBV10-2
cdr3_aa: CASRGGPRTDTQYF
cdr3_nt: TGCGCCAGCAGGGGAGGACCTAGGACAGATACGCAGTATTTT

j_call: TRBJ1-6
clone_size: NA
d_call: NA
v_call: TRBV9
cdr3_aa: CASSEGQVNNSPLHF
cdr3_nt: TGTGCCAGCAGCGAAGGCCAGGTTAATAATTCACCCCTCCACTTT